This entry is about one T cell receptor beta chain. What antigen it recognizes has not been identified. Base qualities are missing; no much larger clone stands one base away. The entry originates in a study of control samples from healthy donors and cancer patients (TCRdb year 2020). The library was produced with the immunoSEQ multiplex PCR assay. The table comes from immuneACCESS by way of TCRdb, which keeps in-frame sequences with V and J called. Part of the clones is missing from these tables; in studies checked, under half for an unresolved V gene and the rest for unknown reasons. Within this sample are some 120,000 clones, with less than 90% of them counted one time only. Of the sample, 1.5% to 2% falls within the top ten clones. V is cut by 0 bases and J by 4 bases, and the space between the germline ends is 12 bases. Taken from the germline V gene (reference sequence), the CDR1 and CDR2 loops are MNHEY and SMNVEV. Including cysteine and phenylalanine, the CDR3 has 15 amino acids. Only the CDR3 region is kept as DNA, spanning 45 bases read in frame from base 1.

Material for sequencing was blood. The sequence links TRBV27 to TRBJ1-2, with the D gene not confidently named. This receptor was taken from a man aged 18 to 29 in good health. CDR3 reads: CASSLSLDGIYGYTF. The bases read TGTGCCAGCAGTTTATCCCTGGACGGAATCTATGGCTACACCTTC.